The T cell receptor beta chain under discussion was sequenced for a study of Ad26.COV2.S vaccination and SARS-CoV-2 variants. Profiling relied on immunoSEQ multiplex PCR, and the TCRdb table lists in-frame clones only, not all of them. This sample has about 39,000 clones, with 65% to 90% found just once. General observations from the study: Spike-specific TCR breadth in vaccine recipients exceeded that seen in placebo recipients. Non-spike TCR breadth showed similarity between vaccine and placebo recipients.

V trimming: 4 bases; J trimming: 3 bases; junction bases outside the gene matches: 4. Germline V gene sequence: CDR1 KGHDR, CDR2 SFDVKD. This CDR3 has 15 residues. On this clone itself: Antigen: not known.

The source of this sequence is a human donor who had recovered from COVID-19. V usage is TRBV24-1 and J usage is TRBJ2-1, with 8 bases identical to TRBD2. The starting material was peripheral blood, obtained after recovery from COVID-19. CDR3 sequence: CATSDGTSGYNEQFF. Here the CDR3 DNA reads TGTGCCACCAGTGACGGGACTAGTGGCTACAATGAGCAGTTCTTC.